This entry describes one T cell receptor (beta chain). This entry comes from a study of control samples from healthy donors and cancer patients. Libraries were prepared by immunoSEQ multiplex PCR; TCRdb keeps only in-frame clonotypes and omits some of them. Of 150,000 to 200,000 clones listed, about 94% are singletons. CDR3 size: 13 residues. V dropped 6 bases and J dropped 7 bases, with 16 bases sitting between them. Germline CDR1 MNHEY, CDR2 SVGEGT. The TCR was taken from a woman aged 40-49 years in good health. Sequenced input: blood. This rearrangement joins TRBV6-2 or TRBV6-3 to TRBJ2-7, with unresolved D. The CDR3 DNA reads TGTGCCAGCAGCGGCTCTTTACCTTGGGAGCAGTACTTC. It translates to CASSGSLPWEQYF.